This is a list of T cell receptor beta chains from one sample in a study of cytomegalovirus exposure and HLA in healthy donors. Only in-frame clones appear in the TCRdb table, and some are missing; sequencing was by immunoSEQ multiplex PCR. In the table there are 150,000 to 200,000 clones, 75% of which are singletons. The sequenced sample was PBMCs. The receptors shown here come from a woman aged 40 to 50 in good health and CMV-seropositive. CDR3s include the opening cysteine and the closing phenylalanine or tryptophan. The D gene is left open where the match is weak. Clone size is not always given. Where it is, it says once, few, many or a class for expanded clones.

J gene: TRBJ1-1; V gene: TRBV20-1; clone size: .; CDR3 length: 11; D gene: .; CDR3 DNA: TGCAGTGCTAATGGTTGGAGAGAAGCTTTCTTT; CDR3 protein: CSANGWREAFF
J gene: TRBJ1-1; V gene: TRBV5-1; clone size: .; CDR3 length: 13; D gene: .; CDR3 DNA: TGCGCCAGCGGAAGCCGCTCGGGCACTGAAGCTTTCTTT; CDR3 protein: CASGSRSGTEAFF
J gene: TRBJ2-5; V gene: TRBV5-4; clone size: .; CDR3 length: 14; D gene: TRBD1; CDR3 DNA: TGTGCCAGCAGCCGGACAGGGGACCTTGGGACCCAGTACTTC; CDR3 protein: CASSRTGDLGTQYF
J gene: TRBJ1-1; V gene: TRBV5-4; clone size: .; CDR3 length: 15; D gene: TRBD1; CDR3 DNA: TGTGCCAGCAGTAAATCGACAGGGACGAACACTGAAGCTTTCTTT; CDR3 protein: CASSKSTGTNTEAFF
J gene: TRBJ2-7; V gene: TRBV19; clone size: few; CDR3 length: 15; D gene: TRBD1; CDR3 DNA: TGTGCCAGTAGTATGGGGGGACAGGGATCCTACGAGCAGTACTTC; CDR3 protein: CASSMGGQGSYEQYF
J gene: TRBJ2-3; V gene: TRBV11-1; clone size: few; CDR3 length: 15; D gene: TRBD2; CDR3 DNA: TGTGCCAGCAGCTTAGGGCGGGAGTGGACAGATACGCAGTATTTT; CDR3 protein: CASSLGREWTDTQYF
J gene: TRBJ2-5; V gene: TRBV29-1; clone size: .; CDR3 length: 13; D gene: TRBD1; CDR3 DNA: TGCAGCGCCCGGGACAGGGTATCAGAGACCCAGTACTTC; CDR3 protein: CSARDRVSETQYF
J gene: TRBJ2-1; V gene: TRBV5-1; clone size: .; CDR3 length: 17; D gene: TRBD2; CDR3 DNA: TGCGCCAGCAGCTTGGCACTAGCGGGAGGGCCGGAGAATGAGCAGTTCTTC; CDR3 protein: CASSLALAGGPENEQFF
J gene: TRBJ1-2; V gene: TRBV2; clone size: .; CDR3 length: 13; D gene: .; CDR3 DNA: TGTGCCAGCAGTAGAGCTCAAAACTATGGCTACACCTTC; CDR3 protein: CASSRAQNYGYTF
J gene: TRBJ2-2; V gene: TRBV10-3; clone size: few; CDR3 length: 11; D gene: .; CDR3 DNA: TGTGCCATCAAGGGGGAGGGGGAGCTGTTTTTT; CDR3 protein: CAIKGEGELFF
J gene: TRBJ2-7; V gene: TRBV5-1; clone size: .; CDR3 length: 16; D gene: TRBD1; CDR3 DNA: TGCGCCAGCAGCTCACAGGGGGCGGGATTCGGTTTGGAGCAGTACTTC; CDR3 protein: CASSSQGAGFGLEQYF
J gene: TRBJ2-1; V gene: TRBV5-1; clone size: once; CDR3 length: 16; D gene: .; CDR3 DNA: TGCGCCAGCAGCTTGGCCGGAGGGGACGCCTTCAATGAGCAGTTCTTC; CDR3 protein: CASSLAGGDAFNEQFF
J gene: TRBJ2-1; V gene: TRBV7-8; clone size: .; CDR3 length: 15; D gene: TRBD2; CDR3 DNA: TGTGCCAGCAGCCGGGGACTAGCGGGAGCTAATGAGCAGTTCTTC; CDR3 protein: CASSRGLAGANEQFF
J gene: TRBJ2-3; V gene: TRBV2; clone size: .; CDR3 length: 15; D gene: TRBD2; CDR3 DNA: TGTGCCAGCGGGGGAAGACTAGCGGGAGTAGATACGCAGTATTTT; CDR3 protein: CASGGRLAGVDTQYF
J gene: TRBJ1-1; V gene: TRBV7-2; clone size: .; CDR3 length: 13; D gene: TRBD1; CDR3 DNA: TGTGCCAGCAGCCGACAGGGGGCGACTGAAGCTTTCTTT; CDR3 protein: CASSRQGATEAFF
J gene: TRBJ2-7; V gene: TRBV5-8; clone size: .; CDR3 length: 15; D gene: TRBD1; CDR3 DNA: TGTGCCAGCAGCCCAGGACAGGGGGCTTTCGACGAGCAGTACTTC; CDR3 protein: CASSPGQGAFDEQYF
J gene: TRBJ1-2; V gene: TRBV5-6; clone size: .; CDR3 length: 15; D gene: .; CDR3 DNA: TGTGCCAGCAGCTCACCTTATACAGGGAAATATGGCTACACCTTC; CDR3 protein: CASSSPYTGKYGYTF
J gene: TRBJ2-4; V gene: TRBV5-6; clone size: .; CDR3 length: 16; D gene: TRBD2; CDR3 DNA: TGTGCCAGCAGCTTGGGGTTAGCGGGAGGGGTGAACATTCAGTACTTC; CDR3 protein: CASSLGLAGGVNIQYF
J gene: TRBJ1-1; V gene: TRBV4-1; clone size: few; CDR3 length: 15; D gene: TRBD1; CDR3 DNA: TGCGCCAGCAGCCAACACGGACAGGTTTACACTGAAGCTTTCTTT; CDR3 protein: CASSQHGQVYTEAFF
J gene: TRBJ2-1; V gene: TRBV6-6; clone size: few; CDR3 length: 11; D gene: .; CDR3 DNA: TGTGCCAGCAGTTACCTTAATGAGCAGTTCTTC; CDR3 protein: CASSYLNEQFF
J gene: TRBJ2-3; V gene: TRBV5-1; clone size: .; CDR3 length: 21; D gene: TRBD2; CDR3 DNA: TGCGCCAGCAGCTTTCCCTCGGAGGCGGCTACTAGCGGGAGGAAAACAGATACGCAGTATTTT; CDR3 protein: CASSFPSEAATSGRKTDTQYF
J gene: TRBJ1-3; V gene: TRBV4-2; clone size: .; CDR3 length: 18; D gene: TRBD1; CDR3 DNA: TGTGCCAGCAGCCTACAAGGTGTCGGACAGGCGTCTGGAAACACCATATATTTT; CDR3 protein: CASSLQGVGQASGNTIYF
J gene: TRBJ2-7; V gene: TRBV7-3; clone size: .; CDR3 length: 16; D gene: TRBD1; CDR3 DNA: TGTGCCAGCAGCTTCCGGGGGGACAGGGGCTTCCACGAGCAGTACTTC; CDR3 protein: CASSFRGDRGFHEQYF
J gene: TRBJ1-1; V gene: TRBV18; clone size: .; CDR3 length: 15; D gene: .; CDR3 DNA: TGTGCCAGCTCACCTACCGGGACAAAGAACACTGAAGCTTTCTTT; CDR3 protein: CASSPTGTKNTEAFF
J gene: TRBJ1-1; V gene: TRBV27; clone size: .; CDR3 length: 15; D gene: TRBD1; CDR3 DNA: TGTGCCAGCAGTTTATTAACAGGGGGGAACACTGAAGCTTTCTTT; CDR3 protein: CASSLLTGGNTEAFF
J gene: TRBJ1-5; V gene: TRBV11-2; clone size: once; CDR3 length: 17; D gene: .; CDR3 DNA: TGTGCCAGCAGCTTAACCGGCGGGGGAGCGGTCAATCAGCCCCAGCATTTT; CDR3 protein: CASSLTGGGAVNQPQHF
J gene: TRBJ2-7; V gene: TRBV4-1; clone size: .; CDR3 length: 13; D gene: TRBD1; CDR3 DNA: TGCGCCAGCAGCCTTGGACAGGGCGACGAGCAGTACTTC; CDR3 protein: CASSLGQGDEQYF
J gene: TRBJ1-1; V gene: TRBV19; clone size: once; CDR3 length: 15; D gene: .; CDR3 DNA: TGTGCCAGTACCGACAGGCAAGGGATGTTCCCCGAAGCTTTCTTT; CDR3 protein: CASTDRQGMFPEAFF
J gene: TRBJ2-3; V gene: TRBV30; clone size: once; CDR3 length: 14; D gene: TRBD1; CDR3 DNA: TGTGCCTGGAGTGTCAGGGGAGCAGGGGGTACGCAGTATTTT; CDR3 protein: CAWSVRGAGGTQYF
J gene: TRBJ2-1; V gene: TRBV18; clone size: .; CDR3 length: 16; D gene: TRBD1; CDR3 DNA: TGTGCCACCTTTGAGACAGGGGGCGCCTATTACAATGAGCAGTTCTTC; CDR3 protein: CATFETGGAYYNEQFF
J gene: TRBJ1-6; V gene: TRBV27; clone size: once; CDR3 length: 16; D gene: TRBD1; CDR3 DNA: TGTGCCAGCAGACCCGACAGGGATTCCTATAATTCACCCCTCCACTTT; CDR3 protein: CASRPDRDSYNSPLHF
J gene: TRBJ2-3; V gene: TRBV5-1; clone size: few; CDR3 length: 14; D gene: TRBD1; CDR3 DNA: TGCGCCAGCGCCCAGGGGCAGGGGGCAGATACGCAGTATTTT; CDR3 protein: CASAQGQGADTQYF
J gene: TRBJ2-7; V gene: TRBV9; clone size: .; CDR3 length: 14; D gene: TRBD2; CDR3 DNA: TGTGCCAGCAGCGTAGAACTAGCGGGCCGCGAGCAGTACTTC; CDR3 protein: CASSVELAGREQYF
J gene: TRBJ2-3; V gene: TRBV7-2; clone size: .; CDR3 length: 15; D gene: TRBD2; CDR3 DNA: TGTGCCAGCAGCTTAGGAGGACTAGCCACAGATACGCAGTATTTT; CDR3 protein: CASSLGGLATDTQYF
J gene: TRBJ2-2; V gene: TRBV30; clone size: .; CDR3 length: 14; D gene: .; CDR3 DNA: TGTGCCTGGAGTGTACAGCAGGGAACCGGGGAGCTGTTTTTT; CDR3 protein: CAWSVQQGTGELFF
J gene: TRBJ2-4; V gene: TRBV7-3; clone size: few; CDR3 length: 15; D gene: TRBD2; CDR3 DNA: TGTGCCAGCAGCTTGGCTAGCGGATTTGGAAACATTCAGTACTTC; CDR3 protein: CASSLASGFGNIQYF
J gene: TRBJ2-1; V gene: TRBV11-3; clone size: .; CDR3 length: 15; D gene: TRBD2; CDR3 DNA: TGTGCCAGCAGCCCCGGGCTAGCGGGATACAATGAGCAGTTCTTC; CDR3 protein: CASSPGLAGYNEQFF
J gene: TRBJ2-7; V gene: TRBV19; clone size: .; CDR3 length: 15; D gene: TRBD2; CDR3 DNA: TGTGCCAGTAGTAGGACTAGCGGGATTACCTACGAGCAGTACTTC; CDR3 protein: CASSRTSGITYEQYF
J gene: TRBJ1-2; V gene: TRBV7-2; clone size: .; CDR3 length: 13; D gene: TRBD1; CDR3 DNA: TGTGCCAGCAGCTCCGGACAGGGGGATGGCTACACCTTC; CDR3 protein: CASSSGQGDGYTF
J gene: TRBJ1-4; V gene: TRBV29-1; clone size: .; CDR3 length: 11; D gene: TRBD1; CDR3 DNA: TGCAGCGTTGAAGTGGGACAGGTTGTGTTTTTT; CDR3 protein: CSVEVGQVVFF
J gene: TRBJ2-7; V gene: TRBV28; clone size: few; CDR3 length: 14; D gene: .; CDR3 DNA: TGTGCCAGCAGTTCGGAAGGGACACCCTACGAGCAGTACTTC; CDR3 protein: CASSSEGTPYEQYF
J gene: TRBJ2-5; V gene: TRBV28; clone size: .; CDR3 length: 16; D gene: TRBD2; CDR3 DNA: TGTGCCAGCAGCCTATTGACTAGCGGGAGAATCGGGACCCAGTACTTC; CDR3 protein: CASSLLTSGRIGTQYF
J gene: TRBJ2-1; V gene: TRBV4-3; clone size: .; CDR3 length: 15; D gene: TRBD2; CDR3 DNA: TGCGCCAGCAGCCTGGGACTAGCGGCAACCAATGAGCAGTTCTTC; CDR3 protein: CASSLGLAATNEQFF
J gene: TRBJ1-4; V gene: TRBV6-6; clone size: .; CDR3 length: 16; D gene: .; CDR3 DNA: TGTGCCAGCAGTCACGACGGTTTCAGGGTAGGGGAAAAACTGTTTTTT; CDR3 protein: CASSHDGFRVGEKLFF
J gene: TRBJ1-4; V gene: TRBV5-5; clone size: few; CDR3 length: 14; D gene: .; CDR3 DNA: TGTGCCAGCAGCTACGGACAACGGAATGAAAAACTGTTTTTT; CDR3 protein: CASSYGQRNEKLFF
J gene: TRBJ2-3; V gene: TRBV19; clone size: .; CDR3 length: 13; D gene: .; CDR3 DNA: TGTGCCAGTAATCAGGGGCGCACAGATACGCAGTATTTT; CDR3 protein: CASNQGRTDTQYF
J gene: TRBJ2-7; V gene: TRBV5-1; clone size: .; CDR3 length: 16; D gene: .; CDR3 DNA: TGCGCCAGCAGCTTACAGCGGGTCACCGGGATCTACGAGCAGTACTTC; CDR3 protein: CASSLQRVTGIYEQYF
J gene: TRBJ2-1; V gene: TRBV5-4; clone size: few; CDR3 length: 15; D gene: .; CDR3 DNA: TGTGCCAGCAGCTCCAGGGATAGCTCCTACAATGAGCAGTTCTTC; CDR3 protein: CASSSRDSSYNEQFF
J gene: TRBJ1-3; V gene: TRBV5-1; clone size: .; CDR3 length: 14; D gene: .; CDR3 DNA: TGCGCCAGCAGCTTAGGGGCTTCTGGAAACACCATATATTTT; CDR3 protein: CASSLGASGNTIYF
J gene: TRBJ1-1; V gene: TRBV7-9; clone size: .; CDR3 length: 12; D gene: TRBD1; CDR3 DNA: TGTGCCAGCAGCTTAGATAGGGGGCAGGCTTTCTTT; CDR3 protein: CASSLDRGQAFF
J gene: TRBJ1-5; V gene: TRBV30; clone size: .; CDR3 length: 13; D gene: TRBD1; CDR3 DNA: TGTGCCTGGAGCCAGGGGGGAGGCCAGCCCCAGCATTTT; CDR3 protein: CAWSQGGGQPQHF
J gene: TRBJ1-1; V gene: TRBV19; clone size: .; CDR3 length: 14; D gene: .; CDR3 DNA: TGTGCCAGTAGTCCGGGGGGGTGGTCAACTGAAGCTTTCTTT; CDR3 protein: CASSPGGWSTEAFF
J gene: TRBJ2-7; V gene: TRBV4-3; clone size: .; CDR3 length: 15; D gene: TRBD1; CDR3 DNA: TGCGCCAGCAGCTATAAGACAGGGGACGACTACGAGCAGTACTTC; CDR3 protein: CASSYKTGDDYEQYF
J gene: TRBJ2-4; V gene: TRBV7-9; clone size: .; CDR3 length: 13; D gene: .; CDR3 DNA: TGTTCCAGCAGCTTTCAAGGGGAAAACATTCAGTACTTC; CDR3 protein: CSSSFQGENIQYF